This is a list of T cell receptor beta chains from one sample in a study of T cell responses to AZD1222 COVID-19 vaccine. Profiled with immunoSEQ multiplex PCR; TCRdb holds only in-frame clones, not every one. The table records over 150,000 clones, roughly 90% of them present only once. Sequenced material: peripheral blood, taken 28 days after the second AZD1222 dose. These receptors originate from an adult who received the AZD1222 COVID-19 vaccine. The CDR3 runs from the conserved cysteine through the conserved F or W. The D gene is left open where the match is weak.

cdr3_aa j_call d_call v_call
CAISARTGGPTNTGELFF TRBJ2-2 TRBD1 TRBV10-3
CASSLYSGEYNEQFF TRBJ2-1 NA TRBV7-9
CATTSLQGTDTQYF TRBJ2-3 NA TRBV15
CASSSTGTQETQYF TRBJ2-5 NA TRBV7-9
CAWSLGTGGNYGYTF TRBJ1-2 TRBD1 TRBV30
CAWSVRNGNEQYF TRBJ2-7 NA TRBV30
CASSPGGHSGNTIYF TRBJ1-3 NA TRBV5-5
CASRLNSYNEQFF TRBJ2-1 NA TRBV3-1/TRBV3-2
CATAGQFNQPQHF TRBJ1-5 NA TRBV6-6
CASSYHPKIGDSPLHF TRBJ1-6 NA TRBV6-6
CATSHGGYNEQFF TRBJ2-1 NA TRBV19
CASSDMGSYNQPQHF TRBJ1-5 NA TRBV25-1
CASSSTGGKDTQYF TRBJ2-3 NA TRBV7-9
CASSVGEVGGYTF TRBJ1-2 NA TRBV9
CSASDQVLGVQETQYF TRBJ2-5 NA TRBV20-1
CASSVGAEPSNYGYTF TRBJ1-2 NA TRBV10-2
CASSQEGFQPQHF TRBJ1-5 NA TRBV4-2
CAWSGLTENSPLHF TRBJ1-6 NA TRBV30
CASSQTGGRSNEQFF TRBJ2-1 TRBD2 TRBV4-2
CASSSGGQETQYF TRBJ2-5 NA TRBV11-3
CASSLGVAGGPNYEQYF TRBJ2-7 TRBD2 TRBV5-6
CASSEAGQIYGYTF TRBJ1-2 TRBD1 TRBV2
CASSESGPSFYTF TRBJ1-2 NA TRBV2
CASSLGGAGAPSYNSPLHF TRBJ1-6 NA TRBV5-6
CASSLDGQGGGELFF TRBJ2-2 NA TRBV7-7
CASSLLPVFGNEQFF TRBJ2-1 NA TRBV5-4
CASSLGEHYEQYF TRBJ2-7 NA TRBV5-1
CSVEDQGAYGYTF TRBJ1-2 NA TRBV29-1
CASSNGGALEAFF TRBJ1-1 NA TRBV13
CASSQGGGGGRTDTQYF TRBJ2-3 TRBD2 TRBV3-1/TRBV3-2
CASSPSQATNEKLFF TRBJ1-4 NA TRBV18
CASSRAGSFTDTQYF TRBJ2-3 NA TRBV7-2
CASSYEGAYGYTF TRBJ1-2 TRBD1 TRBV6-5
CASSRDSGTRQPQHF TRBJ1-5 TRBD1 TRBV6-6
CATRQVIEAFF TRBJ1-1 NA TRBV6-5
CASSQVFGTGRWTEAFF TRBJ1-1 TRBD1 TRBV3-1/TRBV3-2
CASSSAGGWTDTEAFF TRBJ1-1 NA TRBV7-6
CASSEWAENYGYTF TRBJ1-2 NA TRBV6-4
CASSPLDRDYEQYF TRBJ2-7 TRBD1 TRBV6-5
CASSALAEQFF TRBJ2-1 NA TRBV12-3/TRBV12-4
CSASKDGNQPQHF TRBJ1-5 NA TRBV29-1
CASRLGAGGLNEQFF TRBJ2-1 TRBD1 TRBV12-5
CASRLAGASDTQYF TRBJ2-3 TRBD2 TRBV2
CASSQTRGNTEAFF TRBJ1-1 NA TRBV23-1
CASSAIGGGNTIYF TRBJ1-3 NA TRBV10-2
CASKASGDTEAFF TRBJ1-1 NA TRBV18
CASSYGPTGTGELFF TRBJ2-2 NA TRBV6-5
CASSRTNTEAFF TRBJ1-1 NA TRBV27
CASQYTGGFAEAFF TRBJ1-1 TRBD1 TRBV6-5
CASSSTGANYGYTF TRBJ1-2 TRBD1 TRBV5-1
CASSHGVNNEQFF TRBJ2-1 NA TRBV4-3
CASSLALAGTGFFSGNTIYF TRBJ1-3 TRBD1 TRBV7-6
CASGSGPGVGMAEAFF TRBJ1-1 NA TRBV5-1
CASSLDRYPTPGEQYF TRBJ2-7 NA TRBV5-5
CASSYLRPENGNTIYF TRBJ1-3 NA TRBV6-5